These T cell receptor beta chains were read from a single sample in a study of blood T cells in healthy people across ages. TCRdb itself ran the 5' RACE reads through MiXCR, one entry per CDR3 protein. The sample lists 720,000 or so distinct CDR3 sequences, 40% to 50% occurring once. Sample: blood. The receptors stem from a man older than 75 in good health. Each CDR3 is given with its conserved first and last residue. The D gene is left open where the match is weak. For some rows the clone size is stated as once, few or many, or as a class when expanded; others skip it.

D gene	J gene	clone size	V gene	CDR3 DNA	CDR3 protein
TRBD2	TRBJ2-1	.	TRBV4-2	TGTGCCAGCAGCCAACTAGCGGAGGGCTACAATGAGCAGTTCTTC	CASSQLAEGYNEQFF
TRBD1	TRBJ2-7	few	TRBV5-6	TGTGCCAGCAGCCCCAGGGGGACACGGGAGCAGTACTTC	CASSPRGTREQYF
TRBD1	TRBJ2-7	.	TRBV12-3/TRBV12-4	TGTGCCAGCAGTTCGGCCGGGACAGGGAAGCACGAGCAGTACTTC	CASSSAGTGKHEQYF
TRBD1	TRBJ2-5	.	TRBV7-9	TGTGCCAGCAGCTTCGGGACAGGGACGATAGAGACCCAGTACTTC	CASSFGTGTIETQYF
.	TRBJ2-3	many	TRBV7-2	TGTGCCAGCAGGTCAGGCGGCATAGATACGCAGTATTTT	CASRSGGIDTQYF
.	TRBJ2-2	.	TRBV4-1	TGCGCCAGCAGCCAAGATGTCGGGGAGCTGTTTTTT	CASSQDVGELFF
TRBD1	TRBJ2-5	.	TRBV28	TGTGCCAGCAGTTTGGCCGGGACAGGGGGCAACAAGCAGTACTTC	CASSLAGTGGNKQYF
.	TRBJ2-1	.	TRBV6-6	TGTGCCAGCAACCAGTTGGGGGGCGGGGAGCAGTTCTTC	CASNQLGGGEQFF
.	TRBJ2-7	.	TRBV28	TGTGCCAGCAGTTTGCACCATTTGGGCTACGAGCAGTACTTC	CASSLHHLGYEQYF
.	TRBJ2-3	.	TRBV6-5	TGTGCCAGCAGTTACGCACGGCCAGATACGCAGTATTTT	CASSYARPDTQYF
.	TRBJ2-1	.	TRBV13	TGTGCCAGCAGCTTAGAACCGGGGGCCCCCTACGAGCAGTTCTTC	CASSLEPGAPYEQFF
TRBD1	TRBJ1-6	once	TRBV7-9	TGTGCCAGCAGCTCGACGACAGGGGAATTGACGAGTTCACCCCTCCACTTT	CASSSTTGELTSSPLHF
TRBD1	TRBJ2-5	few	TRBV7-2	TGTGCCAGCAGCCCGGACAGGGGCGCAGAGACCCAGTACTTC	CASSPDRGAETQYF
.	TRBJ2-7	.	TRBV7-8	TGTGCCAGCAGCTTAGCGCGTGGAGGGGGCTTATACGAGCAGTACTTC	CASSLARGGGLYEQYF
.	TRBJ2-3	.	TRBV6-1	TGTGCCAGCAAGATGATCGTCGCAGATACGCAGTATTTT	CASKMIVADTQYF
.	TRBJ1-5	.	TRBV6-2/TRBV6-3	TGTGCCAGCAGCATCGGTAACGGCCTCAATCAGCCCCAGCATTTT	CASSIGNGLNQPQHF
.	TRBJ2-6	few	TRBV11-1	TGTGCCAGCAGTTATCAGGCTCGCGGGGGGGCCAACGTCCTGACTTTC	CASSYQARGGANVLTF
.	TRBJ2-5	few	TRBV20-1	TGCAGTGCTGAAAAGGGGGGCCAAGAGACCCAGTACTTC	CSAEKGGQETQYF
TRBD1	TRBJ1-5	.	TRBV6-6	TGTGCCAGCAGTTACCCGACAGGGAGCAATCAGCCCCAGCATTTT	CASSYPTGSNQPQHF
.	TRBJ2-7	few	TRBV7-2	TGTGCCAGCAGCTTAGAATACAGCAACTACGAGCAGTACTTC	CASSLEYSNYEQYF
.	TRBJ2-2	.	TRBV3-1	TGTGCCAGCAGTTGGACGGTGAACACCGGGGAGCTGTTTTTT	CASSWTVNTGELFF
.	TRBJ2-5	.	TRBV20-1	TGCAGTGCTAAGAAGGGAGGAGAGACCCAGTACTTC	CSAKKGGETQYF
.	TRBJ1-1	once	TRBV3-1	TGTGCCAGCAGCACGTGGGACGGAGTCACTGAAGCTTTCTTT	CASSTWDGVTEAFF
TRBD2	TRBJ2-3	.	TRBV7-6	TGTGCCAGCAGCCGCGGACTAGCGGGCTCAGATACGCAGTATTTT	CASSRGLAGSDTQYF
TRBD2	TRBJ2-1	few	TRBV7-3	TGTGCCAGCAGCCCGGGACTAGCGAGGGGATCGCAGTTCTTC	CASSPGLARGSQFF
.	TRBJ2-7	many	TRBV6-2/TRBV6-3	TGTGCCAGCAGTTACAATCTGGACAGAACCTACGAGCAGTACTTC	CASSYNLDRTYEQYF
.	TRBJ2-7	.	TRBV2	TGTGCCACGGGGAACAGATGCTACGAGCAGTACTTC	CATGNRCYEQYF
TRBD1	TRBJ2-1	few	TRBV6-2/TRBV6-3	TGTGCCAGCCAACCGCCCCACAGGGGGCAGTCGGGATGGGGAAAGCAGTTCTTC	CASQPPHRGQSGWGKQFF
TRBD2	TRBJ2-1	few	TRBV7-2	TGTGCCAGCAGCTTAGATAGCGGGAGTAATGAGCAGTTCTTC	CASSLDSGSNEQFF
.	TRBJ1-6	.	TRBV7-9	TGTGCCAGCAGCCTGCGGACGGATGTGAGTTCACCCCTCCACTTT	CASSLRTDVSSPLHF
TRBD1	TRBJ1-5	.	TRBV6-2/TRBV6-3	TGTGCCAGCAGTCCTAACCAGGGGGCCGGTAGCAATCAGCCCCAGCATTTT	CASSPNQGAGSNQPQHF
TRBD1	TRBJ1-4	few	TRBV15	TGTGCCACCAGCATAAGTAGGACAGGGAAAGACCAAAAACTGTTTTTT	CATSISRTGKDQKLFF
.	TRBJ2-1	few	TRBV7-2	TGTGCCAGCAGCTCATTTAGGGGCAATGAGCAGTTCTTC	CASSSFRGNEQFF